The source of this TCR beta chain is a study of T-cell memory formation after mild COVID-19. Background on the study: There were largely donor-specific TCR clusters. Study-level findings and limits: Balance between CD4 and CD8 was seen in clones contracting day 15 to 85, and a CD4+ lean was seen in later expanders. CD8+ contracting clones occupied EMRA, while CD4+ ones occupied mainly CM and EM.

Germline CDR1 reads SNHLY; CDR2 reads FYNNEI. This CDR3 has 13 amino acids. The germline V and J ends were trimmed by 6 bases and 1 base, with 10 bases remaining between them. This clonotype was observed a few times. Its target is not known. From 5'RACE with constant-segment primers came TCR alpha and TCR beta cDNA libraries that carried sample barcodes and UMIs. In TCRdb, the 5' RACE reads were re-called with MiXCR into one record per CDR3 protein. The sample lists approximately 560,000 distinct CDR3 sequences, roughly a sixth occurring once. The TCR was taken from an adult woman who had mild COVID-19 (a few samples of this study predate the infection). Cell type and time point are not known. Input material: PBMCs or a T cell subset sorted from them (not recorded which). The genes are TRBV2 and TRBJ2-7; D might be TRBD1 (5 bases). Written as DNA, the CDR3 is TGTGCCAGCAGATCAGACAGATCCTACGAGCAGTACTTC. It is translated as CASRSDRSYEQYF.